Shown below are 9 T cell receptor beta chains from a single sample sequenced in a study of blood T cells in healthy people across ages. With a J-beta primer mix and a sample-barcoded 5' primer, a second PCR ran 7 to 11 cycles. TCRdb ran MiXCR on the 5' RACE reads and lists one entry per CDR3 protein. The repertoire holds about 800,000 distinct CDR3 sequences, 46% seen once, with around a sixth in the top ten. Sequencing input: blood. All receptors derive from a man older than 75 in good health.

This clonotype has only a few counts. The rearrangement uses TRBV19 and TRBJ2-5; perhaps TRBD2 as D (5 bases). This CDR3 spans 15 amino acids. Germline loops: CDR1 LNHDA, CDR2 SQIVND (reference sequence). V was clipped by 5 bases and J by 0 bases, with 13 bases between them. In nucleotides, the CDR3 is TGTGCCAGTAGTGCGGGTCGACCGTACCAAGAGACCCAGTACTTC. It encodes CASSAGRPYQETQYF.

This clonotype was observed a few times. CDR3 coding DNA: TGTGCCAGCAGCTTTCAAGGGGAGCTGTTTTTT. It translates to CASSFQGELFF. The V call is TRBV7-3, the J call TRBJ2-2; D gene unclear. The length of the CDR3 is 11 residues. Germline assignment: CDR1 SGHTA and CDR2 FQGTGA. Trimming took off 3 bases at V and 8 bases at J, with 4 bases between the two ends.

This rearrangement joins TRBV5-1 to TRBJ1-1; D perhaps matches TRBD1 (5 bases). Trimming stripped 0 bases from V and 0 bases from J, with 12 bases between. Germline lookup yields CDR1 SGHRS and CDR2 YFSETQ. CDR3 length equals 16 residues. CDR3 sequence (DNA): TGCGCCAGCAGCTTGGATGGGGGAATAATGAACACTGAAGCTTTCTTT. Protein product: CASSLDGGIMNTEAFF.

The J gene is TRBJ2-1, the V gene TRBV7-2, with 8 positions matching TRBD2. Germline lookup yields CDR1 SGHTA and CDR2 FQGNSA. This CDR3 is built from 15 residues. V lost 5 bases to trimming and J lost 8 bases; unmatched junction nucleotides: 11. CDR3 coding DNA: TGTGCCAGCAGCAGGACTAGCAGGAGCGTCGATGAGCAGTTCTTC. It encodes CASSRTSRSVDEQFF.

This clonotype was recorded many times. The J gene is TRBJ2-3, the V gene TRBV7-2; D is perhaps TRBD1 or TRBD2 (5 bases each). The CDR3 has 17 amino acids. Trimming removed 4 bases from V and 0 bases from J, with 17 bases in between. The germline V gene encodes CDR1 SGHTA and CDR2 FQGNSA. In DNA, the CDR3 is TGTGCCAGCAGCTCCCGGGACGGACGAACTAGCACAGATACGCAGTATTTT. It translates to CASSSRDGRTSTDTQYF.

This clonotype appeared once. The V gene is TRBV7-2, the J gene TRBJ2-7; D is uncertain. Trimming took off 2 bases at V and 3 bases at J, with 11 bases between the two ends. The CDR3 runs to 14 residues. Germline CDR1 and CDR2: SGHTA and FQGNSA. This CDR3 reads CASSLYGPNYEQYF. CDR3 DNA: TGTGCCAGCAGCTTATACGGACCGAACTACGAGCAGTACTTC.

Written as DNA, the CDR3 is TGCGCCAGCAGCTACCCTGACAGCCATGGCTACACCTTC. It encodes CASSYPDSHGYTF. This chain joins TRBV5-1 and TRBJ1-2; TRBD1 is a possible D gene (5 bases). The CDR3 totals 13 residues. V was clipped by 3 bases and J by 6 bases, with 12 bases between them. Germline V gene lookup returns CDR1 SGHRS and CDR2 YFSETQ. Together with reference TRBV5-1 and TRBJ1-2, the CDR3 gives the full variable domain: KAGVTQTPRYLIKTRGQQVTLSCSPISGHRSVSWYQQTPGQGLQFLFEYFSETQRNKGNFPGRFSGRQFSNSRSEMNVSTLELGDSALYLCASSYPDSHGYTFGSGTRLTVV.

V and J are TRBV6-6 and TRBJ2-2; 9 bases agree with TRBD1. V lost 6 bases and J lost 7; bases outside the gene matches: 12. The CDR3 is 16 residues long. Germline V lookup: CDR1 MNHNY, CDR2 SVGAGI (reference sequence). The CDR3 DNA is TGTGCCAGCAGAAAGGCTTCCGGGACAGGGAACGGGGAGCTGTTTTTT. This encodes CASRKASGTGNGELFF.

With respect to this clonotype: This clone may be a read error of a much larger clone one base away. The chain joins TRBV29-1 to TRBJ2-3; unclear D gene. Germline CDR1 reads SQVTM; CDR2 reads ANQGSEA. The CDR3 spans 13 residues. Deletions cut 7 bases from V and 4 bases from J, with 15 bases between. The chain's CDR3 is CSDGPSGADTQYF. In DNA, the CDR3 is TGCAGCGACGGGCCGTCGGGTGCAGATACGCAGTATTTT.